The 5 T cell receptor beta chains listed next were all sequenced from one sample in a study of spatial heterogeneity in lung cancer. TCRdb ran MiXCR on the 5' RACE reads and lists one entry per CDR3 protein. This table holds over 90,000 distinct CDR3 sequences, approximately 8.2% found once. Time point here: sample taken at primary tumor resection. Unsorted whole RNA samples from tumor, nontumor lung or frozen PBMC were sequenced. The starting material was PBMCs, obtained at surgery. The receptors here all came from a male donor with early-stage non-small cell lung cancer.

The genes are TRBV18 and TRBJ2-1; a weak D match, TRBD2 (6 bases). The CDR3 runs to 14 residues. The ends were cut back, 3 bases at V and 9 bases at J, with 15 bases in the middle. Germline CDR1 reads KGHSH; CDR2 reads LQKENI. The CDR3 DNA follows: TGTGCCAGCTCACCGACTAGTAAAGTAAGTGAGCAGTTCTTC. This codes for CASSPTSKVSEQFF.

This clonotype has ten or more counts. This chain links TRBV5-5 with TRBJ2-5; D is undetermined. There are 12 residues in the CDR3. V dropped 4 bases and J dropped 5 bases, with 9 bases sitting between them. CDR1 is SGHKS and CDR2 is YYEKEE in the germline V gene (reference sequence). CDR3 region: CASSRPSETQYF. The CDR3 DNA follows: TGTGCCAGCAGCCGTCCCTCGGAGACCCAGTACTTC.

This chain connects TRBV28 to TRBJ2-5; TRBD1 agrees at 10 bases. There are 15 residues in the CDR3. Germline CDR1 is MDHEN and CDR2 is SYDVKM. The ends lost 6 bases at V and 3 bases at J; junction bases unmatched: 7. This chain's CDR3 is CASRLTGGEEETQYF. CDR3 nucleotide sequence: TGTGCCAGCAGACTGACAGGGGGCGAGGAAGAGACCCAGTACTTC. Looking up the rest from reference TRBV28 and TRBJ2-5 gives the full variable domain: DVKVTQSSRYLVKRTGEKVFLECVQDMDHENMFWYRQDPGLGLRLIYFSYDVKMKEKGDIPEGYSVSREKKERFSLILESASTNQTSMYLCASRLTGGEEETQYFGPGTRLLVL.

The chain links TRBV6-2 or TRBV6-3 to TRBJ2-4; 8 bases map to TRBD2. Unmatched junction bases numbered 7, after V lost 6 bases and J lost 0 bases. The CDR3 loop spans 16 amino acids. Germline V gene lookup returns CDR1 MNHEY and CDR2 SVGEGT. This CDR3 reads CASSPGLARAKNIQYF. The DNA of the CDR3 is TGTGCCAGCAGCCCCGGACTAGCTAGAGCCAAAAACATTCAGTACTTC.

There are a few counts of this clonotype. This chain uses TRBV5-1 with TRBJ1-1; D ambiguous. The CDR3 is 14 residues long. Germline V gives CDR1 SGHRS, CDR2 YFSETQ. The germline V and J ends were trimmed by 4 bases and 1 base, with 11 bases remaining between them. The chain's CDR3 is CASSIRPKNTEAFF. The CDR3 DNA reads TGCGCCAGCAGCATTCGACCGAAGAACACTGAAGCTTTCTTT.